This T cell receptor (beta chain) was captured by sequencing in a study of T cell clusters in autoimmune cytopenias (dated by TCRdb to between 2018 and 2020). Describing the broader study: Of the roughly 47 healthy donor controls, approximately 22 were female, and the group had a mean age of 56 years and a median age of 59 years. The median TRB sequencing depth was 50,000 to 60,000 reads per sample, and the median number of distinct TRB clonotypes was roughly 2,000 per sample. For primary cytopenia, about two dozen age-matched healthy donors were used as controls, and for secondary cytopenia, 14 to 15 age-matched CLL patients were used as controls. The goal of the study was to find out whether patients with autoimmune cytopenia have a disease-specific immune repertoire signature that could be used as a blood-based biomarker. Autoimmune hepatitis repertoires were compared with those of about two dozen age- and sex-matched healthy donors. TRB and IGH repertoires from peripheral blood were sequenced in autoimmune cytopenia patients at active disease and during treatment follow-up, with healthy, CLL and autoimmune hepatitis controls included alongside.

CDR1 and CDR2 were assigned from the germline V gene (reference sequence) as MNHEY and SMNVEV. The cysteine opens and the phenylalanine closes a CDR3 of 14 amino acids. No DNA sequence is on record. Multiplex PCR with a touch-down protocol amplified TRB rearrangements, with the TRB-A and TRB-B primer pools combined in a single tube. Illumina adapters and sample indices were added to the amplicons through two consecutive PCR reactions using Phusion HS II polymerase. After gel purification with the NucleoSpin Gel and PCR Clean-up kit, the amplicons were quantified by Qubit and checked for quality on an Agilent 2100 Bioanalyzer. Sequencing of the libraries was performed on an Illumina MiSeq with 600-cycle, single-indexed, paired-end runs. Concerning the study's data processing: TRB reads were aligned and assembled with MiXCR version 2.1.12 using the default MiXCR reference library. A clone was defined by each unique CDR3 nucleotide sequence, and the analysis included only productive sequences with two or more reads. Repertoire diversity was assessed with alpha-parameterized diversity profiles (alpha 0 to 5), including the Shannon (alpha 1) and Simpson (alpha 2) indices, which were computed with an R script. Combinatorial TRB VJ usage was computed with the tcR package and compared between cohorts by principal component analysis with ade4. TCRbeta CDR3s were clustered with GLIPH on cohort pairs matched by age and read depth, and cluster frequencies were compared by Wilcoxon test. Each CDR3 protein sequence appears as one entry after TCRdb reprocessed the reads, and no DNA is included. These V and J calls rely on TCRdb rather than the paper's analysis. The record for this sample contains 4,000 or so distinct CDR3 sequences. About 11% of the sample goes to the ten largest clones.

For each sample, TRB amplification used about 0.25 ug of peripheral blood genomic DNA, equal to approximately 37,500 genome equivalents. Frequency shows this clonotype is medium-sized (0.01 to 0.1%); no count was noted. No antigen is known for it. The paper's findings and limits, for the study overall: The GLIPH analysis suggested a lack of physiological T cell clusters in primary autoimmune cytopenia patients, since roughly 50 clusters were exclusive to healthy donors whereas 17 were exclusive to patients. About 3.3-fold more exclusive TRB clusters were observed in healthy donors than in active autoimmune hepatitis patients, consistent with an autoimmunity-wide signature. In the comparison of secondary cytopenia with CLL, the cluster-lack signature was not observed, apparently because the dominant lymphoma-associated repertoire masked the signature. Shifts in the TRB repertoire, including less even repertoires in secondary cytopenia and CLL, were mostly a reflection of lymphoma bias and not of autoimmunity. The T cell clusters were defined only in silico, and the functional role of the clusters still needed to be validated experimentally.

These data were likewise used in another study, on T cell repertoires in aging, cancer and after chemotherapy. As the second paper documents: Donors spanned six age groups from 30 or younger to 70 or older, with at least three individuals per group. Control TCR repertoires from healthy donors were recorded across several months to years, and re-sampling revealed clear clonal overlap. The full dataset contained 9.1 million or so TCR reads. Compared with age-matched healthy donors, untreated patients with either hematological or solid cancers had significantly lower TCR diversity in the blood along with higher clonality. In healthy donors, the decline in TCR diversity with age was mainly explained by loss of richness, whereas in cancer patients loss of evenness was also found to contribute. An increase in median generation probability over the chemotherapy interval was observed in both cancer cohorts, suggesting that the repertoire was reconstituted through rebound thymic output. The authors noted that the repertoire data do not allow conclusions about immunological memory after chemotherapy. Peripheral blood TCR beta repertoires from healthy donors and cancer patients were profiled to examine immunoaging and T cell reconstitution after chemotherapy. The cohort comprised over 200 cancer patients, 85 to 94 with hematological and over 110 with solid cancers, plus 95 healthy donors as a reference group. MiXCR versions 2.12 and 3.0.5 were used to process TRB sequences. Shannon diversity, evenness, clonality (one minus evenness), and alpha-parameterized diversity profiles from alpha 0 to 5 were included as repertoire metrics. Generation probabilities of clones in paired pre- and post-chemotherapy samples were computed with the IGoR algorithm.

Sequencing was carried out using peripheral blood. This sequence uses TRBV27 and TRBJ2-1. The sequence came from a human donor in good health. The CDR3 protein sequence reads: CASRGYGTSNEQFF.